The clone carrying this T cell receptor (beta chain) was seen a handful of times. The CDR3 covers 15 residues. CDR1 is LGHNA, CDR2 YNFKEQ, per germline. J gave up 1 base and V 0 bases, and 2 bases lay outside the gene matches. These data belong to a study of identical twins. From the 5' RACE reads, TCRdb called clonotypes with MiXCR, one entry per CDR3 protein. The sample consists of about 890,000 distinct CDR3 sequences, around 12% of them appearing once. A further study also used this sample, focusing on yellow fever vaccine responses in identical twins.

The receptor's source is a woman under 30 in good health. The sample taken for sequencing was PBMCs. The chain uses TRBV4-2 and TRBJ1-2, with 7 bases matching TRBD1. The CDR3: CASSQDGTVNYGYTF. The CDR3 nucleotides are TGTGCCAGCAGCCAAGACGGGACAGTTAACTATGGCTACACCTTC.